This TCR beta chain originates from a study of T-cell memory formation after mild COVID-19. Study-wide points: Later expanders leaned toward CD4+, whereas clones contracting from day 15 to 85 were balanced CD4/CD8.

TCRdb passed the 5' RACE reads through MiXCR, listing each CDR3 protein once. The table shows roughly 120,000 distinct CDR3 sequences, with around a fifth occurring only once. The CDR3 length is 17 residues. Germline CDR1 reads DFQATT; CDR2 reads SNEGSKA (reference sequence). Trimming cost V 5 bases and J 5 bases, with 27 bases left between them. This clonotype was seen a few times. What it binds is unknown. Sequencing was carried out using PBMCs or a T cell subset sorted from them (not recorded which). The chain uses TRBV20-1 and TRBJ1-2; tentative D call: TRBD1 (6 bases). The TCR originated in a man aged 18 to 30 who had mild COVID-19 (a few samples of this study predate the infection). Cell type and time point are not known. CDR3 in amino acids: CSAEGGRREIGNYGYTF. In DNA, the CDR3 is TGCAGTGCTGAGGGGGGCAGGCGAGAAATTGGGAATTATGGCTACACCTTC.